This is a list of T cell receptor beta chains from one sample in a study of response to subunit inactivated influenza vaccine. TCRdb redid the calling of the RT-PCR reads with MiXCR, one entry per CDR3 protein. The data contain fewer than 350,000 distinct CDR3 sequences, roughly 22% of them seen just once; the ten biggest clones take up roughly 10%. The sample consisted of PBMCs from blood, taken less than 22 months after vaccination. The receptors come from a man aged 50-75 years who received an inactivated influenza vaccine. Each CDR3 is given with its conserved first and last residue. A D gene is named only where the DNA matches it firmly. Clone size appears in some rows only: once, few, many, or a class for an expanded clone.

TRBD1	-	TRBV20-1	TRBJ1-1	CSARDPDRGRPNTEAFF	TGCAGTGCTAGAGATCCCGACAGGGGGCGACCGAACACTGAAGCTTTCTTT
-	few	TRBV10-3	TRBJ2-7	CAISVRRAGEQYF	TGTGCCATCAGTGTGCGGAGGGCCGGTGAGCAGTACTTC
TRBD2	-	TRBV4-3	TRBJ2-7	CASSTGLAGDEQYF	TGCGCCAGCAGCACTGGGCTAGCGGGAGATGAGCAGTACTTC
-	-	TRBV29-1	TRBJ1-5	CSVIQGDGQPQHF	TGCAGCGTTATACAGGGTGATGGTCAGCCCCAGCATTTT
-	few	TRBV15	TRBJ2-1	CATSKGSNEQFF	TGTGCCACCAGCAAGGGGAGCAATGAGCAGTTCTTC
TRBD2	-	TRBV18	TRBJ2-1	CASSPEREGLAGIEQFF	TGTGCCAGCTCACCAGAAAGAGAGGGATTAGCGGGGATTGAGCAGTTCTTC
-	many	TRBV27	TRBJ1-2	CASSPLNRVGGYTF	TGTGCCAGCAGTCCTCTCAACAGGGTAGGGGGCTACACCTTC
TRBD2	-	TRBV12-3/TRBV12-4	TRBJ2-1	CASSSAGGLSHEQFF	TGTGCCAGCAGTTCGGCGGGGGGGCTTTCCCATGAGCAGTTCTTC
-	few	TRBV6-1	TRBJ2-7	CASSLDIGGPYEQYF	TGTGCCAGCAGCCTTGACATAGGAGGGCCCTACGAGCAGTACTTC
-	-	TRBV20-1	TRBJ2-7	CSAGTYEQYF	TGCAGTGCTGGGACGTACGAGCAGTACTTC
-	many	TRBV28	TRBJ1-2	CASSAPYGYTF	TGTGCCAGCAGTGCGCCCTATGGCTACACCTTC
-	few	TRBV5-1	TRBJ1-6	CASSLDFGDSPLHF	TGCGCCAGCAGCTTGGACTTTGGGGACTCACCCCTCCACTTT
-	few	TRBV12-3/TRBV12-4	TRBJ1-3	CASSSRGGNTIYF	TGTGCCAGCAGTTCCCGGGGGGGAAACACCATATATTTT
TRBD2	-	TRBV5-4	TRBJ2-1	CASSVGTTNEQFF	TGTGCCAGCAGCGTGGGGACTACAAATGAGCAGTTCTTC
TRBD2	-	TRBV5-1	TRBJ2-1	CASSLGGLADYNEQFF	TGCGCCAGCAGCTTGGGCGGACTAGCGGACTACAATGAGCAGTTCTTC
TRBD1	few	TRBV7-2	TRBJ1-4	CASSTGGWGMEKLFF	TGTGCCAGCAGCACAGGGGGCTGGGGAATGGAAAAACTGTTTTTT
-	few	TRBV29-1	TRBJ2-2	CSVDARYTGELFF	TGCAGCGTTGATGCTAGATACACCGGGGAGCTGTTTTTT
-	-	TRBV4-3	TRBJ2-1	CASSRLTGDNEQFF	TGCGCCAGCAGCCGGTTAACAGGTGACAATGAGCAGTTCTTC
-	-	TRBV20-1	TRBJ2-7	CSVGGYAEQYF	TGCAGTGTTGGGGGCTATGCCGAGCAGTACTTC
-	-	TRBV3-1	TRBJ2-2	CASSYGGHNTGELFF	TGTGCCAGCAGCTACGGGGGCCATAACACCGGGGAGCTGTTTTTT